What follows are 15 T cell receptor beta chains derived from one specimen sequenced in a study of cytomegalovirus exposure and HLA in healthy donors. Researchers ran the PCR with 60 Vbeta and 13 Jbeta primers. Method: immunoSEQ multiplex PCR; TCRdb's copy keeps in-frame clones and lacks some. The repertoire holds around 130,000 clones, with nearly 85% as singletons. The sequenced sample was PBMCs. The receptors stem from a boy aged 10-17 years in good health and CMV-seronegative.

The rearrangement joins TRBV7-3 to TRBJ2-1; TRBD2 agrees at 14 bases. Germline V CDR1 and CDR2: SGHTA, FQGTGA. The V gene end was trimmed by 5 bases and the J gene end by 2 bases; junction bases not matched to a gene: 5. The CDR3 is 17 amino acids. The CDR3 region is CASSGTSGRVAYNEQFF. The CDR3 coding sequence is TGTGCCAGCAGCGGGACTAGCGGGAGAGTTGCCTACAATGAGCAGTTCTTC.

The genes are TRBV7-8 and TRBJ2-1; 12 bases agree with TRBD2. The CDR3 consists of 15 residues. CDR1 and CDR2 from the germline V gene are SGHVS and FQNEAQ. V lost 1 base, J lost 9 bases, and 4 bases stayed unmatched. CDR3 sequence: CASSLDLAGGSEQFF. The CDR3 DNA reads as TGTGCCAGCAGCTTAGACCTAGCGGGAGGGAGTGAGCAGTTCTTC. Drawing the rest from reference TRBV7-8 and TRBJ2-1, the complete variable domain is GAGVSQSPRYKVAKRGQDVALRCDPISGHVSLFWYQQALGQGPEFLTYFQNEAQLDKSGLPSDRFFAERPEGSVSTLKIQRTQQEDSAVYLCASSLDLAGGSEQFFGPGTRLTVL.

This clone turned up a few times. V usage is TRBV29-1 and J usage is TRBJ1-1; D remains unclear. V lost 2 bases to trimming and J lost 6 bases, with 16 bases between them. CDR3 size: 14 residues. CDR1 is SQVTM and CDR2 is ANQGSEA in the germline V gene. The CDR3 protein is CSVELKGGSAEAFF. CDR3 coding DNA: TGCAGCGTTGAATTGAAGGGCGGTAGCGCTGAAGCTTTCTTT.

This clone has a handful of counts. The J gene is TRBJ2-7, the V gene TRBV5-5, with 9 bases aligning to TRBD2. The CDR3 has 14 residues. From germline, CDR1 is SGHKS and CDR2 YYEKEE (reference sequence). V lost 0 bases, J lost 4 bases, and 2 bases stayed unmatched. The CDR3 sequence is CASSLGAGGYEQYF. The CDR3 DNA reads as TGTGCCAGCAGCTTGGGAGCGGGAGGTTACGAGCAGTACTTC.

This chain uses TRBV30 with TRBJ2-7; 8 bases fit TRBD1. The CDR3 loop spans 14 amino acids. The junction had 10 bases not matched to a gene; V was cut back by 5 bases and J by 4 bases. Per the germline V gene, CDR1 is GTSNPN and CDR2 is SVGIG (reference sequence). The CDR3 reads CAWRDRGPGYEQYF. As DNA, the CDR3 is TGTGCCTGGCGAGACAGGGGCCCCGGATACGAGCAGTACTTC.

The J gene is TRBJ2-3, the V gene TRBV30; unclear D gene. Germline CDR1 is GTSNPN and CDR2 is SVGIG (reference sequence). The CDR3 runs to 16 residues. Trimming removed 0 bases at V and 0 bases at J, with 13 bases between. The CDR3 region has the DNA TGTGCCTGGAGTGTATCCCTAGTTACTAGCACAGATACGCAGTATTTT. This codes for CAWSVSLVTSTDTQYF. Together with reference TRBV30 and TRBJ2-3, the CDR3 gives the full variable domain: SQTIHQWPATLVQPVGSPLSLECTVEGTSNPNLYWYRQAAGRGLQLLFYSVGIGQISSEVPQNLSASRPQDRQFILSSKKLLLSDSGFYLCAWSVSLVTSTDTQYFGPGTRLTVL.

The chain is built from TRBV29-1 and TRBJ1-2; 7 bases fit TRBD1. Germline V gene data show CDR1 as SQVTM and CDR2 as ANQGSEA. This CDR3 spans 13 amino acids. V gave up 4 bases and J gave up 4 bases; unmatched junction bases: 6. The CDR3 here is CSVGTGTIYGYTF. The CDR3 DNA reads as TGCAGCGTTGGGACAGGTACCATCTATGGCTACACCTTC.

The V call is TRBV5-4, the J call TRBJ2-1; TRBD2 matches at 9 bases. Trimming at V came to 4 bases and at J to 6 bases, leaving 8 bases not matched to a gene. Germline V gene lookup returns CDR1 SGHNT and CDR2 YYREEE (reference sequence). The CDR3 is 15 amino acids. This chain's CDR3 is CASSQGPAGGNEQFF. The CDR3 nucleotides are TGTGCCAGCAGCCAAGGGCCAGCGGGAGGCAATGAGCAGTTCTTC.

A few counts support this clone. The V gene is TRBV29-1, the J gene TRBJ2-1; unclear D gene. Germline assignment: CDR1 SQVTM and CDR2 ANQGSEA. Trimming removed 1 base from V and 0 bases from J, with 13 bases in between. The CDR3 sequence is 16 residues long. This chain's CDR3 is CSVEGGRDLSYNEQFF. CDR3 nucleotide sequence: TGCAGCGTTGAAGGAGGAAGAGACCTCTCCTACAATGAGCAGTTCTTC.

The chain combines TRBV6-6 with TRBJ1-2, with TRBD1 matching over 7 bases. J gave up 4 bases and V 5 bases, and 10 bases lay outside the gene matches. Germline V CDR1 and CDR2: MNHNY, SVGAGI (reference sequence). This CDR3 is built from 15 residues. The CDR3 spells CASSASGQTFYGYTF. CDR3 sequence (DNA): TGTGCCAGCAGTGCATCGGGACAGACTTTCTATGGCTACACCTTC.

The CDR3 bases are TGTGCCAGCAGTTTCGTGAATGAGCAGTTCTTC. This sequence encodes CASSFVNEQFF. The rearrangement links TRBV6-5 to TRBJ2-1; the D is unclear. Trimming took 4 bases from V and 7 from J, leaving 5 bases between them. This CDR3 has 11 amino acids. The germline V gene encodes CDR1 MNHEY and CDR2 SVGAGI.

The gene calls are TRBV4-1 and TRBJ1-4; 8 bases match TRBD1. The CDR3 consists of 17 residues. CDR1 MGHRA and CDR2 YSYEKL come from the germline V gene. With 4 bases clipped from V and 0 bases from J, the junction kept 7 bases outside the gene matches. CDR3 nucleotides: TGCGCCAGCAGCCCTAATACAGGGGGACCAACTAATGAAAAACTGTTTTTT. Translating gives CASSPNTGGPTNEKLFF.

The chain uses TRBV4-1 and TRBJ2-4; no firm D call. Per germline, CDR1 MGHRA and CDR2 YSYEKL. V lost 2 bases, J lost 7 bases, and 9 bases lay in between. This CDR3 spans 13 amino acids. CDR3 DNA: TGCGCCAGCAGCCAACTCCTAGACAACATTCAGTACTTC. Translation: CASSQLLDNIQYF.

The chain carries TRBV6-6 and TRBJ1-1; weak D call: TRBD1 (6 bases). V was pared by 4 bases and J by 5 bases, with 14 bases between. Germline CDR1 is MNHNY and CDR2 is SVGAGI (reference sequence). The CDR3 has 14 amino acids. CDR3 protein: CASSWTVLRTEAFF. CDR3 nucleotides: TGTGCCAGCAGTTGGACAGTTCTTCGGACTGAAGCTTTCTTT.

The genes are TRBV5-6 and TRBJ2-7, with TRBD1 matching 8 bases. The CDR3 is 16 amino acids. Germline V gene lookup returns CDR1 SGHDT and CDR2 YYEEEE. The V gene end was trimmed by 1 base and the J gene end by 3 bases; junction bases not matched to a gene: 9. The CDR3 DNA reads as TGTGCCAGCAGCTTGCCGGCGGGACAGGTTCTCTACGAGCAGTACTTC. Translation gives CASSLPAGQVLYEQYF.